These 9 T cell receptor beta chains originate from one sample sequenced in a study of blood T cell repertoires in COVID-19. Libraries were prepared by immunoSEQ multiplex PCR; TCRdb keeps only in-frame clonotypes and omits some of them. Among approximately 190,000 clones listed, 80% to 85% were seen once. Sequencing was done on a sample of peripheral blood. The source is a woman between 40 and 55 years old with acute or convalescent COVID-19.

The V and J genes are TRBV6-6 and TRBJ2-3; 7 bases fit TRBD1. Trimming at V came to 5 bases and at J to 2 bases, leaving 13 bases not matched to a gene. CDR3 size: 17 residues. Germline V gene sequence: CDR1 MNHNY, CDR2 SVGAGI (reference sequence). The CDR3 reads CASSRTGATAYTDTQYF. The CDR3 nucleotides read TGTGCCAGCAGTCGTACAGGGGCCACGGCGTACACAGATACGCAGTATTTT.

This chain links TRBV14 with TRBJ2-7; possibly TRBD1 for D (6 bases). The germline CDR1 and CDR2 sequences are SGHDN and FVKESK. The germline V and J ends were trimmed by 1 base and 6 bases, with 7 bases remaining between them. This CDR3 has 12 residues. CDR3 amino acids: CASSQAGVEQYF. The CDR3 coding sequence is TGTGCCAGCAGCCAAGCAGGGGTCGAGCAGTACTTC.

This sequence joins TRBV30 and TRBJ2-1; 9 nucleotides match TRBD2. CDR1 is GTSNPN and CDR2 is SVGIG in the germline V gene (reference sequence). V shed 0 bases, J shed 8 bases, and the junction held 14 bases outside the gene matches. The CDR3 spans 17 residues. DNA for the CDR3: TGTGCCTGGAGTGTACCGAAAGCTGAGCGGGAGGAGGATGAGCAGTTCTTC. This gives the protein CAWSVPKAEREEDEQFF.

As DNA, the CDR3 is TGTGCCAGCAGCTCTGACAGCGGGGGGGCCACAGATACGCAGTATTTT. As protein: CASSSDSGGATDTQYF. The chain employs TRBV11-2 and TRBJ2-3, with 10 bases that match TRBD2. Trimming took 4 bases from V and 2 from J; bases not matched to a gene: 6. The germline gives CDR1 SGHAT, CDR2 FQNNGV. The CDR3 runs 16 residues. The complete variable domain, with remaining parts taken from reference TRBV11-2 and TRBJ2-3, reads EAGVAQSPRYKIIEKRQSVAFWCNPISGHATLYWYQQILGQGPKLLIQFQNNGVVDDSQLPKDRFSAERLKGVDSTLKIQPAKLEDSAVYLCASSSDSGGATDTQYFGPGTRLTVL.

V gene TRBV6-5 combines with J gene TRBJ2-5; possible D gene TRBD1, 5 bases. Trimming took 7 bases from V and 3 from J, leaving 9 bases between them. The germline CDR1 and CDR2 sequences are MNHEY and SVGAGI. The CDR3 is made up of 12 amino acids. CDR3 bases: TGTGCCAGCACCCCAGGGAAAGAGACCCAGTACTTC. Protein sequence: CASTPGKETQYF.

This clone was recorded a few times. The chain combines TRBV2 with TRBJ1-2; D gene uncertain. CDR3 size: 12 residues. Looked up from germline, CDR1 is SNHLY and CDR2 is FYNNEI. V gave up 7 bases and J gave up 11 bases, with 17 bases separating them. In DNA, the CDR3 is TGTGCCAGCACAATACCCGGGAGGGCTTACACCTTC. It encodes CASTIPGRAYTF.

The chain couples TRBV7-9 to TRBJ2-5; 11 bases match TRBD1. The CDR3 is 15 amino acids. Germline lookup yields CDR1 SEHNR and CDR2 FQNEAQ (reference sequence). V lost 3 bases and J lost 3; bases outside the gene matches: 3. This CDR3 is CASSLRTGGEETQYF. The CDR3 DNA reads as TGTGCCAGCAGCTTGAGGACAGGGGGCGAAGAGACCCAGTACTTC.

This chain joins TRBV18 and TRBJ2-7, with D possibly TRBD1 on 6 matching bases. The CDR3 has 12 residues. Trimming stripped 6 bases from V and 5 bases from J, with 11 bases between. Germline V gene data show CDR1 as KGHSH and CDR2 as LQKENI. The DNA of the CDR3 is TGTGCCAGCTCGCCGAGACAGGACGAGCAGTACTTC. It specifies CASSPRQDEQYF. Full variable domain (missing parts from reference TRBV18 and TRBJ2-7): NAGVMQNPRHLVRRRGQEARLRCSPMKGHSHVYWYRQLPEEGLKFMVYLQKENIIDESGMPKERFSAEFPKEGPSILRIQQVVRGDSAAYFCASSPRQDEQYFGPGTRLTVT.

V is TRBV15 and J is TRBJ2-7, with 10 bases fitting TRBD2. The CDR3 runs 16 residues. Trimming at V came to 0 bases and at J to 6 bases, leaving 8 bases not matched to a gene. Germline V gene data show CDR1 as LNHNV and CDR2 as YYDKDF (reference sequence). CDR3 sequence: CATSREGPGLATEQYF. The CDR3 DNA reads TGTGCCACCAGCAGAGAAGGTCCGGGACTAGCGACCGAGCAGTACTTC.